This T cell receptor beta chain was identified in a study of T-cell memory formation after mild COVID-19. About this clonotype itself: The antigen remains unidentified. One end of the junction does not line up with germline, which may come from a read error.

Employing constant-segment primers, 5'RACE generated TCR alpha and TCR beta cDNA libraries bearing sample barcodes and UMIs. TCRdb re-analysed the 5' RACE reads in MiXCR, keeping a single row per CDR3 protein. This table has around 100,000 distinct CDR3 sequences, approximately 21% appearing once. Study findings and constraints: Some clones that responded turned up in pre-infection memory, which suggests that cross-reactive memory joined in. Shrinking CD4+ clones resided mostly in CM and EM, and CD8+ ones in EMRA.

This CDR3 is built from 12 residues. Per germline, CDR1 MNHNS and CDR2 SASEGT. Sample: PBMCs or a T cell subset sorted from them (not recorded which). This chain connects TRBV6-1 to TRBJ2-7; D is possibly TRBD2 (6 bases). This sequence originates from a man between 18 and 35 years old who had mild COVID-19 (a few samples of this study predate the infection). Cell type and time point are not known. The CDR3: CAIEEGTYGQYF. The DNA of the CDR3 is TGTGCCATCGAGGAGGGGACCTACGGGCAGTACTTC.